The subject of this entry is one T cell receptor beta chain. RNA amounts of roughly 0.45 to 1 ug underwent reverse transcription with random hexamers. TCRdb reanalysed the immunoSEQ multiplex PCR reads using MiXCR and keeps one entry per CDR3 protein. The table has 200,000 to 250,000 distinct CDR3 sequences, 94% seen once. From germline, CDR1 is SGHRS and CDR2 YFSETQ. V lost 4 bases, J lost 9 bases, and 23 bases lay in between. This CDR3 region has 16 residues. The entry originates in a study of CD8 T cells in Susac syndrome. The origin of this receptor is a human donor with Susac syndrome. The chain recombines TRBV5-1 with TRBJ2-1, with D tentatively TRBD1 (6 bases). The sequenced sample consisted of CD4+ T cells from PBMCs. CDR3 in DNA: TGCGCCAGCAGCCGCATAGGAGGACAGCTCTTTGGTGAGCAGTTCTTC. It specifies CASSRIGGQLFGEQFF.